This TCR beta chain is from a study of cytomegalovirus exposure and HLA in healthy donors. The overall study: From about 200 million T cells, an earlier analysis saw roughly 110 million unique TCR beta sequences. Study-level findings and limits: In all likelihood, a cluster of highly shared sequence variants was a sequencing artifact. Rare sequences made up most TCRs, while some public TCRs were found in many donors.

CDR3 size: 13 residues. In the case of this clone: The antigen remains undetermined.

The PCR contained 60 Vbeta and 13 Jbeta primers. The data were produced by immunoSEQ multiplex PCR, yet TCRdb's version contains in-frame clones alone and is incomplete. The listing records tens of thousands of clones. Sequencing was done on a sample of PBMCs. The source of this sequence is a man aged 40-49 years in good health and CMV-seronegative. The chain has TRBV21-1 and TRBJ1-1; no check of the table's D call, TRBD1, against the DNA was made. TRBV21-1 is annotated as a pseudogene. The CDR3 DNA follows: TGTGCCAGCAGCGACGACAAGACAGTGGGGGCTTTCTTT. Protein: CASSDDKTVGAFF.